This T cell receptor (beta chain) was profiled in a study of post-analysis software for immune sequencing data. Overall study context: Disease courses included relapsing-remitting, secondary progressive and progressive-relapsing multiple sclerosis.

The TCR beta cDNA libraries contained unique molecular identifiers. A single record per CDR3 protein comes from TCRdb applying MiXCR to the PCR reads. The data show some 890,000 distinct CDR3 sequences, with under 70% seen just once and approximately 4.5% held by the top ten. Germline V lookup: CDR1 SEHNR, CDR2 FQNEAQ (reference sequence). Trimming took 5 bases from V and 2 from J; bases not matched to a gene: 4. The CDR3 is 14 residues long. This clonotype was detected a few times. Its antigen is still unknown. Study-wide points: When compared against controls, multiple sclerosis patients showed significantly lower normalized Chao1 diversity. Same-batch samples co-clustered strongly by F measure. Roughly 5 TRBV segments, TRBV5-6, TRBV5-1 and TRBV20-1 among them, were found more frequent in patients than controls.

The V and J genes are TRBV7-9 and TRBJ2-3; 7 nucleotides match TRBD1. Sequencing used blood. The TCR originated in a girl between 5 and 17 years old with multiple sclerosis. CDR3: CASSVTGATDTQYF. The CDR3 DNA follows: TGTGCCAGCAGCGTCACAGGGGCCACAGATACGCAGTATTTT.